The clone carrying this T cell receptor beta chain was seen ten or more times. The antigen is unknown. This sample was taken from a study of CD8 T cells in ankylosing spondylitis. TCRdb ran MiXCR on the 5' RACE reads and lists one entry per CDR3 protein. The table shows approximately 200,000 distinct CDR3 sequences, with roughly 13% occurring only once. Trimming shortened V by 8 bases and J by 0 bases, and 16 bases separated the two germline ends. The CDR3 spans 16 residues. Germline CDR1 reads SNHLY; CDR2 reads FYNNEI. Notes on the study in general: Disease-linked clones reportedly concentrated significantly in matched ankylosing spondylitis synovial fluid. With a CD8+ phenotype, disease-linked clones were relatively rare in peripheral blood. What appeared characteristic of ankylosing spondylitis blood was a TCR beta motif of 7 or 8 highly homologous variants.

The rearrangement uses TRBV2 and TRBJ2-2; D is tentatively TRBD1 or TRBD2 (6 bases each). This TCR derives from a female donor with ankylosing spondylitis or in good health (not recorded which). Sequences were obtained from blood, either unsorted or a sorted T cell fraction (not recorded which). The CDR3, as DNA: TGTGCCAGCCGGGGGCCCCCGCCCGCGAACACCGGGGAGCTGTTTTTT. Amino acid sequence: CASRGPPPANTGELFF.